This T cell receptor beta chain was identified during a study of shared clonotypes between healthy human individuals. Study at large: A donor's plate count was three for CD4 naive and three for CD4 memory; CD8 naive had two and CD8 memory one.

With respect to this clone: Its specificity is not known.

The study's findings and limits: Clonotype sharing among the donors was expected to vary with sequencing depth. Non-shared clonotypes had lower generation probabilities than those shared by all four donors.

Cells designated naive CD8 were CD45RO-negative and were positively selected for CCR7, with terminally differentiated effector memory CD45RA+ cells excluded. Germline values: CDR1 ENHRY, CDR2 SYGVKD. The junction had 14 bases not matched to a gene; V was cut back by 11 bases and J by 3 bases. There are 15 residues in the CDR3. Assay used: immunoSEQ multiplex PCR; TCRdb lists only in-frame clones, some missing. Counted here are over 2,000,000 clones, 85% to 95% occurring once; the ten biggest clones make up over 1.5%. The chain combines TRBV10-3 with TRBJ2-3, with 7 bases fitting TRBD1. The source of this sequence is a man younger than 30 in good health. Some clones in this sample may be carry-over from other donors' samples. The material sequenced was naive CD8+ T cells from PBMCs. The CDR3 reads CAVTNRDRGTDTQYF. Here the CDR3 DNA reads TGTGCCGTCACCAACCGGGACAGAGGGACAGATACGCAGTATTTT.